This T cell receptor (beta chain) stems from a study of blood T cell repertoires in COVID-19. Background on the study: The samples span acute and convalescent COVID-19 from the United States, Italy and Spain. In each case, the material was cDNA or gDNA derived from T cells, B-cell-depleted T cells, or PBMCs.

V lost 4 bases, J lost 6 bases, and 9 bases stayed unmatched. This CDR3 region has 16 residues. Germline V gene sequence: CDR1 LNHDA, CDR2 SQIVND (reference sequence). As originally analysed: Nucleated cell number was recorded as an estimate derived from reference gene primer amplification. Here immunoSEQ multiplex PCR was the method, and the copy in TCRdb shows in-frame clones only, minus some. The V and J calls and clone size come from that table; D and trimming were worked out from the DNA. The sample includes about 280,000 clones, 86% of them seen just once. V gene TRBV19 combines with J gene TRBJ1-6; 7 bases align to TRBD1. The clonotype was recovered from a man in his forties with active or convalescent COVID-19. What was sequenced was peripheral blood. CDR3 sequence: CASSTGQASFNSPLHF. The CDR3, as DNA: TGTGCCAGTAGTACCGGACAGGCGTCTTTTAATTCACCCCTCCACTTT.